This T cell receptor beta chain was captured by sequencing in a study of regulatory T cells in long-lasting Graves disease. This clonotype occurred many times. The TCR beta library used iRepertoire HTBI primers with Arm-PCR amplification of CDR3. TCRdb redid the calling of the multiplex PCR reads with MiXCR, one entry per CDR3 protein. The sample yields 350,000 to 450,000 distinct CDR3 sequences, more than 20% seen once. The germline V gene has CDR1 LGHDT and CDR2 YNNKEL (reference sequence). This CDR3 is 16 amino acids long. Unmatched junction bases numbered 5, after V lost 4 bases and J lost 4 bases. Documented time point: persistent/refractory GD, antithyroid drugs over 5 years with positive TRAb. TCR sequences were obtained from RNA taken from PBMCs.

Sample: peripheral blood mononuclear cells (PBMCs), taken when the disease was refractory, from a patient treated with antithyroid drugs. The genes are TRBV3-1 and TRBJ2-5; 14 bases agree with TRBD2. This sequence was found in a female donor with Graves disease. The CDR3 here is CASSPSGLAGAETQYF. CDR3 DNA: TGTGCCAGCAGCCCCTCGGGACTAGCGGGAGCAGAGACCCAGTACTTC.